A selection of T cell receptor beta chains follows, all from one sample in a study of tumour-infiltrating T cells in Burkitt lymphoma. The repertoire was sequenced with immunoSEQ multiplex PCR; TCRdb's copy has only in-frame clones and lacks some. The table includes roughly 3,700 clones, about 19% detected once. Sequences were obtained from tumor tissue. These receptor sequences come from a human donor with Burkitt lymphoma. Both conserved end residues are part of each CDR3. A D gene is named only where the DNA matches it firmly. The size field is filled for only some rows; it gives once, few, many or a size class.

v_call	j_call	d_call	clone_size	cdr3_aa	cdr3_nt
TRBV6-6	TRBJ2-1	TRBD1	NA	CASENEDRGVSNEQFF	TGTGCCAGCGAGAACGAGGACAGGGGGGTCAGTAATGAGCAGTTCTTC
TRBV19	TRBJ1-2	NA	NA	CASSSGVGYGYTF	TGTGCCAGTAGTTCAGGGGTGGGCTATGGCTACACCTTC
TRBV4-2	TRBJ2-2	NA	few	CASSQLRAPGELFF	TGTGCCAGCAGCCAACTGCGGGCCCCCGGGGAGCTGTTTTTT
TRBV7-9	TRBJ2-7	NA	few	CAAVDSNYEQYF	TGTGCCGCCGTAGATAGTAACTACGAGCAGTACTTC
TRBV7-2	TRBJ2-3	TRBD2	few	CASSLELAGGNTQYF	TGTGCCAGCAGCTTAGAGCTAGCGGGAGGGAATACGCAGTATTTT
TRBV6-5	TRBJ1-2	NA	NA	CASSHRDRGTGYTF	TGTGCCAGCAGTCACCGGGACCGTGGGACGGGCTACACCTTC
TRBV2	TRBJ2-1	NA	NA	CASSVRGEVNEQFF	TGTGCCAGCAGTGTACGAGGGGAGGTCAATGAGCAGTTCTTC
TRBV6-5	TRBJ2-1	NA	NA	CASRGAGPYNEQFF	TGTGCCAGCAGGGGTGCGGGACCCTACAATGAGCAGTTCTTC
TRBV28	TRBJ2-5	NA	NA	CASRANTEPQYF	TGTGCCAGCAGAGCTAATACGGAACCGCAGTACTTC
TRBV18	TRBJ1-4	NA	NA	CASSPGGQGRKLFF	TGTGCCAGCTCACCGGGGGGGCAAGGGAGAAAACTGTTTTTT
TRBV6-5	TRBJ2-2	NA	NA	CASTRGNTGELFF	TGTGCCAGCACGAGGGGAAACACCGGGGAGCTGTTTTTT
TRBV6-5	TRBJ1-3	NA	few	CASSFSGRDGNTIYF	TGTGCCAGCAGTTTCTCCGGCAGGGACGGAAACACCATATATTTT
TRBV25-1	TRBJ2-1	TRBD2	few	CASSEKGGGLGLAGRQFF	TGTGCCAGCAGTGAAAAGGGTGGGGGGCTGGGACTAGCGGGACGGCAGTTCTTC
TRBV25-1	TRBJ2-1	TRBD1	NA	CASRQGASEQFF	TGTGCCAGCAGACAGGGGGCGAGTGAGCAGTTCTTC
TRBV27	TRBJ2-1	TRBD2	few	CASSLLAGGPGDEQFF	TGTGCCAGCAGTCTACTAGCGGGAGGCCCGGGGGATGAGCAGTTCTTC
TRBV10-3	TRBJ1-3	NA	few	CAISDSDGDTIYF	TGTGCCATCAGTGATTCAGACGGGGACACCATATATTTT
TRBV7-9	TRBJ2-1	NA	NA	CASSLGAGIRNEQFF	TGTGCCAGCAGCTTAGGGGCAGGGATTAGGAATGAGCAGTTCTTC
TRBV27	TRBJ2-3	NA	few	CASSFKGETDTQYF	TGTGCCAGCAGTTTTAAGGGAGAGACAGATACGCAGTATTTT
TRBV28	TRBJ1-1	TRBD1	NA	CASSFRDRRFTEAFF	TGTGCCAGCAGTTTTCGGGACAGGAGATTCACTGAAGCTTTCTTT
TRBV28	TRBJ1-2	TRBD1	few	CASSFGSGDSNGYTF	TGTGCCAGCAGTTTCGGGTCGGGGGACAGCAATGGCTACACCTTC
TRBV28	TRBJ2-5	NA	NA	CASRPLRTTGRQETQYF	TGTGCCAGCAGACCTCTAAGAACAACTGGGCGCCAAGAGACCCAGTACTTC
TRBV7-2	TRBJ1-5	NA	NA	CASSFMLDSNQPQHF	TGTGCCAGCAGCTTTATGCTCGACAGCAATCAGCCCCAGCATTTT
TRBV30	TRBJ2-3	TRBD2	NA	CAWSALAGVPDTQYF	TGTGCCTGGAGTGCCTTAGCGGGAGTTCCAGATACGCAGTATTTT
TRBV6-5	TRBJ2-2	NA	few	CASSQGNTGELFF	TGTGCCAGCAGCCAGGGGAACACCGGGGAGCTGTTTTTT
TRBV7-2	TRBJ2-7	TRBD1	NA	CASSLGPGQGYEQYF	TGTGCCAGCAGCTTGGGGCCGGGACAGGGTTACGAGCAGTACTTC
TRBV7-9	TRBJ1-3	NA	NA	CASSTGGESGNTRYF	TGTGCCAGCAGTACCGGAGGGGAATCTGGAAACACCAGATATTTT
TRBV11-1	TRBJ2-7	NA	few	CASSHSQGIHEQYF	TGTGCCAGCAGCCACAGCCAGGGTATTCACGAGCAGTACTTC
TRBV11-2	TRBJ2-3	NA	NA	CASSLGFLTSDTQYF	TGTGCCAGCAGCTTAGGTTTCCTAACTTCAGATACGCAGTATTTT
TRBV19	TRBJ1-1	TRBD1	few	CASSMAGGMNTEAFF	TGTGCCAGTAGTATGGCAGGGGGGATGAACACTGAAGCTTTCTTT
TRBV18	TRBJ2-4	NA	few	CASSPQGKNIQYF	TGTGCCAGCTCACCCCAGGGGAAAAACATTCAGTACTTC
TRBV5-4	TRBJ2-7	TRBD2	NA	CASSLLGLAVEQYF	TGTGCCAGCAGCTTGTTGGGACTAGCGGTCGAGCAGTACTTC
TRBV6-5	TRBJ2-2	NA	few	CASSQGNTGELFF	TGTGCCAGCAGTCAGGGCAATACCGGGGAGCTGTTTTTT
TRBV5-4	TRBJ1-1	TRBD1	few	CASRLDLWDRNTEAFF	TGTGCCAGCAGACTGGATTTGTGGGACAGGAACACTGAAGCTTTCTTT